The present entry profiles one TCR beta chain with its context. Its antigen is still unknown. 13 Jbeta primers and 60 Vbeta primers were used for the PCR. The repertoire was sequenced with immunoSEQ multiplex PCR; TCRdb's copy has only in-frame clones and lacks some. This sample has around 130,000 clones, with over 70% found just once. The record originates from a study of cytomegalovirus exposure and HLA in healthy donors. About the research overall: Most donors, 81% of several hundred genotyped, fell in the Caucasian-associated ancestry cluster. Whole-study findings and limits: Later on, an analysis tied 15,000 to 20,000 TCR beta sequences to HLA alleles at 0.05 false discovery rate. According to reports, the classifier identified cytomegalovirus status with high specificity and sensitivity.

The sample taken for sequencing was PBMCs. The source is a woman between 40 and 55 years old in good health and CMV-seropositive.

CDR3 amino acids: CAWRFAGGRETQYF. The CDR3, as DNA: TGTGCCTGGAGATTTGCGGGGGGGCGAGAGACCCAGTACTTC. The chain employs TRBV30 and TRBJ2-5; 9 bases fit TRBD2. This CDR3 contains 14 residues. Germline V gene data show CDR1 as GTSNPN and CDR2 as SVGIG (reference sequence). V was clipped by 3 bases and J by 4 bases; unmatched bases: 6.